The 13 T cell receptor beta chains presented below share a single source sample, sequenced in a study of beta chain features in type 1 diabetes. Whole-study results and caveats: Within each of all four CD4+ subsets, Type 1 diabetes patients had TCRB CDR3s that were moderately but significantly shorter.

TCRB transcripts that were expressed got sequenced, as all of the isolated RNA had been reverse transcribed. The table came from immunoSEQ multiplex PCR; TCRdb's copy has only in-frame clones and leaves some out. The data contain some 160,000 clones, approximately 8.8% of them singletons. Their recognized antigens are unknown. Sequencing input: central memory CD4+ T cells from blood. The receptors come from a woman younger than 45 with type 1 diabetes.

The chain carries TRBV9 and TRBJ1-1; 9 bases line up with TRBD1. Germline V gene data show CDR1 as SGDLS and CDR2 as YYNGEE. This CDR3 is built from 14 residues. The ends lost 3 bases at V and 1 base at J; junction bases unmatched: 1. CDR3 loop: CASSGGQGNTEAFF. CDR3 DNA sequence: TGTGCCAGCAGCGGGGGACAGGGGAACACTGAAGCTTTCTTT.

CDR3 protein: CASSTGSSYNEQFF. Here the CDR3 DNA reads TGCGCCAGCTCTACAGGGAGCTCCTACAATGAGCAGTTCTTC. V gene TRBV5-1 combines with J gene TRBJ2-1, with a tentative D call TRBD1 (6 bases). Trimming stripped 7 bases from V and 0 bases from J, with 11 bases between. Germline values: CDR1 SGHRS, CDR2 YFSETQ. This CDR3 has 14 residues.

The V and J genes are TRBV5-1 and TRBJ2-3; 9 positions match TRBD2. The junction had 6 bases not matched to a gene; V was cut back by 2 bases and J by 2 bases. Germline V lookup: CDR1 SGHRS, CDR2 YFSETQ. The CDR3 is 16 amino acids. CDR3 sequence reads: CASSFQPGLATDTQYF. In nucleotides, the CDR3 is TGCGCCAGCAGCTTCCAACCGGGACTAGCCACAGATACGCAGTATTTT.

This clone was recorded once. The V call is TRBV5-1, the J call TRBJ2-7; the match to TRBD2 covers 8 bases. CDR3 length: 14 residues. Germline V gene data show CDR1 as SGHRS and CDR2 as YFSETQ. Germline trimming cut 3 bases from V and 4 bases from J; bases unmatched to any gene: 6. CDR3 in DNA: TGCGCCAGCAGCTCCGGGGGGGTCCTGTACGAGCAGTACTTC. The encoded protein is CASSSGGVLYEQYF.

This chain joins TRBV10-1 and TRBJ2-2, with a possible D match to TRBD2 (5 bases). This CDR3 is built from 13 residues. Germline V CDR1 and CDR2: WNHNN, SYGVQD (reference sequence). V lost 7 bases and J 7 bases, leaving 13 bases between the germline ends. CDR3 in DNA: TGCGCCAGCAAGAAAGGAAGCGGCGGGGAGCTGTTTTTT. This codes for CASKKGSGGELFF.

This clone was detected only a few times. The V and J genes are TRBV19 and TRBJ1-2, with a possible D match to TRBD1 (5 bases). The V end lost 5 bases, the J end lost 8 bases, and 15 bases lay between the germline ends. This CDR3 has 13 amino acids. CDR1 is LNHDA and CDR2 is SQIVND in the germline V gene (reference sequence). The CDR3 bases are TGTGCCAGTAGTCTCGACAGCGCCGGCGGCTACACCTTC. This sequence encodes CASSLDSAGGYTF.

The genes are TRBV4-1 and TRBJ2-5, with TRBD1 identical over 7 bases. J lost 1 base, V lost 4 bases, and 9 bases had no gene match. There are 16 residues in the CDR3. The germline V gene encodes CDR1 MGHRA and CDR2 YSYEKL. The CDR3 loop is CASSRSRDSTQETQYF. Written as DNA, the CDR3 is TGCGCCAGCAGCCGTTCCCGGGACAGCACCCAAGAGACCCAGTACTTC.

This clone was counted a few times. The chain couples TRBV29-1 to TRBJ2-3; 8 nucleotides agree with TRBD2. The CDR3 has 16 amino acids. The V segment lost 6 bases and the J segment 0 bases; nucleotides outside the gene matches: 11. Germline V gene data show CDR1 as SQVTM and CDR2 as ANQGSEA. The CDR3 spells CSVLPLSGVSTDTQYF. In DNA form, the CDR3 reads TGCAGCGTCCTCCCCCTTAGCGGGGTGAGCACAGATACGCAGTATTTT.

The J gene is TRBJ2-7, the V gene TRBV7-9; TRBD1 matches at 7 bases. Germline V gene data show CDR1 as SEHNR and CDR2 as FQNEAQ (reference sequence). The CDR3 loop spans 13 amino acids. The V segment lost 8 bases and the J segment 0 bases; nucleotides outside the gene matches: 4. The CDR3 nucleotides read TGTGCCAGCCAGACAGGGAACTCCTACGAGCAGTACTTC. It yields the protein CASQTGNSYEQYF.

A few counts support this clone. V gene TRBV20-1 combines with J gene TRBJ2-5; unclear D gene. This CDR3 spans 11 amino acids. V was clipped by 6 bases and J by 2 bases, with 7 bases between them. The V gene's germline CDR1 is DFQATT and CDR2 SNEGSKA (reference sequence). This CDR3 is CSAPIQETQYF. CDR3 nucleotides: TGCAGTGCCCCTATACAAGAGACCCAGTACTTC.

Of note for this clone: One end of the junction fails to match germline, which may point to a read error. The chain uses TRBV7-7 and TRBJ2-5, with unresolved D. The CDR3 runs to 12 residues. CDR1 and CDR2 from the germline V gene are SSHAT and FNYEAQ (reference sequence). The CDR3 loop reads CASSPDQETQYF. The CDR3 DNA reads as TGTGCTAGCAGTCCAGATCAAGAGACCCAGTACTTC. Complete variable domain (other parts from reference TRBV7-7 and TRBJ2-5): GAGVSQSPRYKVTKRGQDVTLRCDPISSHATLYWYQQALGQGPEFLTYFNYEAQPDKSGLPSDRFSAERPEGSISTLTIQRTEQRDSAMYRCASSPDQETQYFGPGTRLLVL.

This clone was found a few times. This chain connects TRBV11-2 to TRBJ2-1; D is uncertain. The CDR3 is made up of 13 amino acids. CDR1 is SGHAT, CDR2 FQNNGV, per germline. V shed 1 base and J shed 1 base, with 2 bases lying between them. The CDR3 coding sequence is TGTGCCAGCAGCTTAGCTTCCTACAATGAGCAGTTCTTC. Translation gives CASSLASYNEQFF.

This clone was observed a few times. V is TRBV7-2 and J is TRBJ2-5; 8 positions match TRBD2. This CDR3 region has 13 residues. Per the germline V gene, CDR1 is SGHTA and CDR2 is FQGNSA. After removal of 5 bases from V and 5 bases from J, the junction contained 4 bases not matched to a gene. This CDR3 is CASSPASGETQYF. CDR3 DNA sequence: TGTGCCAGCAGCCCCGCTAGCGGGGAGACCCAGTACTTC.